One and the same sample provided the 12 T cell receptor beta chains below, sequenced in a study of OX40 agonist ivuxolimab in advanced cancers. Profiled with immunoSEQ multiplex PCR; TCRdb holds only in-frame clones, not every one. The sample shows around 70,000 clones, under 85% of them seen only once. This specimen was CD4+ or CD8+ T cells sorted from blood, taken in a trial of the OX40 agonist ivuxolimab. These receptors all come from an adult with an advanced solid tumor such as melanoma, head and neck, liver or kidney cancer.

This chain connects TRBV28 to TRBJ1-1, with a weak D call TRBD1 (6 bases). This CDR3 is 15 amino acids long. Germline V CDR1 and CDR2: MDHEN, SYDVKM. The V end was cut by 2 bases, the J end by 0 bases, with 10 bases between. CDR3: CASSLRGGLNTEAFF. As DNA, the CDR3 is TGTGCCAGCAGTTTACGTGGGGGCTTGAACACTGAAGCTTTCTTT.

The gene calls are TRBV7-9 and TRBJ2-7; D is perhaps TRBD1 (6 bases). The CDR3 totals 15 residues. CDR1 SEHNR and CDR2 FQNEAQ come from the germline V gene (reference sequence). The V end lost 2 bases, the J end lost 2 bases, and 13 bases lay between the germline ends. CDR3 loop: CASSLRGKATYEQYF. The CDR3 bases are TGTGCCAGCAGCTTAAGGGGGAAGGCCACCTACGAGCAGTACTTC.

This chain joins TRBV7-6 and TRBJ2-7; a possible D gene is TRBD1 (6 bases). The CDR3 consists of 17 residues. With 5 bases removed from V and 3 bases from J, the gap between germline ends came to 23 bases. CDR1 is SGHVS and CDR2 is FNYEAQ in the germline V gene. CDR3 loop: CASSPRGRGARYYEQYF. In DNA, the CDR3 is TGTGCCAGCAGCCCCCGGGGCAGGGGAGCTCGCTACTACGAGCAGTACTTC.

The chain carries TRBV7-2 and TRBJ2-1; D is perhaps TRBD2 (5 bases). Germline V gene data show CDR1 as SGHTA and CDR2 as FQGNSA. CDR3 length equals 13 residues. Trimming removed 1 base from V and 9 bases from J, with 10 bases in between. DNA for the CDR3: TGTGCCAGCAGCTTAGTTCGCGGGCGTGAGCAGTTCTTC. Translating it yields CASSLVRGREQFF.

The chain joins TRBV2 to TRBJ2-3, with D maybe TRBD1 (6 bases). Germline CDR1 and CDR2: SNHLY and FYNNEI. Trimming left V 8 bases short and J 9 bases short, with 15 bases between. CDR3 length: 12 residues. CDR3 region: CASRVGDRTQYF. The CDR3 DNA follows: TGTGCCAGCCGGGTGGGTGACAGGACGCAGTATTTT.

Here the CDR3 reads CSVEGLAYNEQFF. For the CDR3, the DNA is TGCAGCGTTGAAGGTCTAGCCTACAATGAGCAGTTCTTC. The genes are TRBV29-1 and TRBJ2-1, with D unclear. CDR1 SQVTM and CDR2 ANQGSEA come from the germline V gene. This CDR3 is 13 amino acids long. Trimming removed 1 base at V and 2 bases at J, with 6 bases between.

The CDR3 bases are TGTGCCAGCAGCTTAAATTCAGGGTTCCAGCCCCAGCATTTT. Its protein is CASSLNSGFQPQHF. V gene TRBV5-8 combines with J gene TRBJ1-5; the D gene is possibly TRBD1 (5 bases). CDR3 length equals 14 residues. Per the germline V gene, CDR1 is SGHTS and CDR2 is YDEGEE. Trimming left V 2 bases short and J 7 bases short, with 13 bases between. Filled out from reference TRBV5-8 and TRBJ1-5, the complete variable domain reads EAGVTQSPTHLIKTRGQQATLRCSPISGHTSVYWYQQALGLGLQFLLWYDEGEERNRGNFPPRFSGRQFPNYSSELNVNALELEDSALYLCASSLNSGFQPQHFGDGTRLSIL.

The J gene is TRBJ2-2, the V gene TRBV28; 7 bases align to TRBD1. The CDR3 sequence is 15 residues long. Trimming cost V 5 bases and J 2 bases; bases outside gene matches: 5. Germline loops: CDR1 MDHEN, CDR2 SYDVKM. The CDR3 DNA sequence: TGTGCCAGCAGTCCCGGGACAGTAAACACCGGGGAGCTGTTTTTT. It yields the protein CASSPGTVNTGELFF. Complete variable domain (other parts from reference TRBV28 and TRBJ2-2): DVKVTQSSRYLVKRTGEKVFLECVQDMDHENMFWYRQDPGLGLRLIYFSYDVKMKEKGDIPEGYSVSREKKERFSLILESASTNQTSMYLCASSPGTVNTGELFFGEGSRLTVL.

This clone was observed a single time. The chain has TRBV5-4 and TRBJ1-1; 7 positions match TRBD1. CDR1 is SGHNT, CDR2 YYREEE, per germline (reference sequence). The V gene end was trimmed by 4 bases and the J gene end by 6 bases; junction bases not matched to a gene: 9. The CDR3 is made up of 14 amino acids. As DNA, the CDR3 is TGTGCCAGCAGCCGGGGGACAGTCCGATCTGAAGCTTTCTTT. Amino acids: CASSRGTVRSEAFF.

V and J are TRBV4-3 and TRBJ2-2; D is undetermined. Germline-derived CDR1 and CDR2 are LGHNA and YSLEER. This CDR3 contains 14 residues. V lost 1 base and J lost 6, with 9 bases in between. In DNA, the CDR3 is TGCGCCAGCAGCCAAGCCTTGTACGCCGGGGAGCTGTTTTTT. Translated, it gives CASSQALYAGELFF.

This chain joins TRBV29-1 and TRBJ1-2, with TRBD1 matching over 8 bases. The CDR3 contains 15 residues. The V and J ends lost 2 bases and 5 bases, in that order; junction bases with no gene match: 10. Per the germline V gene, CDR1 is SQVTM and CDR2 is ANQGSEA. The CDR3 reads CSVEYRGTGKYGYTF. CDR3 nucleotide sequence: TGCAGCGTTGAATACAGGGGGACTGGAAAATATGGCTACACCTTC.

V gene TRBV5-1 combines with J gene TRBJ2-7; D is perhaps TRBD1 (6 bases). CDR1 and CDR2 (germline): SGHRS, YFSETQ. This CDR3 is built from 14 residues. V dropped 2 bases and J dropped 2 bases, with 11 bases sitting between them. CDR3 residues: CASSFQGPAYEQYF. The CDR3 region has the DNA TGCGCCAGCAGCTTCCAGGGGCCTGCCTACGAGCAGTACTTC.